This TCR beta chain was recorded in a study of T cell responses to AZD1222 COVID-19 vaccine. Overall study: Second doses were pooled across both intervals (about 4 or about 12 weeks). Whole-study findings and limits: Sampled repertoires all dated from after the peak T cell response. Across spike, vaccine-associated CD4 TCRs were found, dominant at 160-218 and 743-854. Females outnumbered males among donors, who were mostly white British; clonal diversity was possibly underestimated.

The V segment lost 3 bases and the J segment 0 bases; nucleotides outside the gene matches: 1. CDR1 and CDR2 (germline): LNHNV, YYDKDF (reference sequence). The CDR3 consists of 14 residues. Worth noting for this clone: Its antigen is currently unknown.

Method: immunoSEQ multiplex PCR; TCRdb's copy keeps in-frame clones and lacks some. Of about 110,000 clones in the sample, roughly 88% were seen once. The V gene is TRBV15, the J gene TRBJ2-5, with TRBD2 matching over 7 bases. The sequence was obtained from an adult in good health. Sequenced material: peripheral blood, taken on day 0 of AZD1222 vaccination. CDR3 region: CATSRREYQETQYF. Written as DNA, the CDR3 is TGTGCCACCAGCAGGCGGGAGTACCAAGAGACCCAGTACTTC.